These 22 T cell receptor beta chains originate from one sample sequenced in a study of cytomegalovirus exposure and HLA in healthy donors. A multiplex PCR was run with 60 Vbeta primers and 13 Jbeta primers. Generated by immunoSEQ multiplex PCR, the TCRdb table keeps only in-frame clones and is missing some. The sample yields some 140,000 clones, under 80% seen once. Sequencing was performed on PBMCs. These receptors all stem from a man under 40 in good health and CMV-seronegative.

The CDR3 region is CAIRARDSYEQYF. The CDR3 DNA sequence: TGTGCCATCAGGGCGCGGGATTCCTACGAGCAGTACTTC. The chain carries TRBV10-3 and TRBJ2-7; D is possibly TRBD2 (6 bases). Germline CDR1 ENHRY, CDR2 SYGVKD. V dropped 6 bases and J dropped 1 base, with 10 bases sitting between them. The CDR3 extends over 13 amino acids.

Concerning this clone itself: One end of the junction does not line up with germline, which may come from a read error. The V and J genes are TRBV7-9 and TRBJ2-7, with 9 bases fitting TRBD1. The CDR3 runs 17 residues. Germline V gene lookup returns CDR1 SEHNR and CDR2 FQNEAQ (reference sequence). The DNA of the CDR3 is TGTTCCAGCAGCTCCTCCATAACAGGGGGCAAACTCTACGAGCAGTACTTC. This encodes CSSSSSITGGKLYEQYF. Full variable domain (missing parts from reference TRBV7-9 and TRBJ2-7): DTGVSQNPRHKITKRGQNVTFRCDPISEHNRLYWYRQTLGQGPEFLTYFQNEAQLEKSRLLSDRFSAERPKGSFSTLEIQRTEQGDSAMYLCSSSSSITGGKLYEQYFGPGTRLTVT.

This clone was counted a single time. This chain joins TRBV6-1 and TRBJ1-1; 7 bases are a match to TRBD1. The J segment lost 2 bases and the V segment lost 7 bases, leaving 4 bases of the junction unmatched. This CDR3 contains 13 residues. Germline values: CDR1 MNHNS, CDR2 SASEGT. CDR3 sequence: CASMDRLNTEAFF. The CDR3 DNA is TGTGCCAGCATGGACAGGCTAAACACTGAAGCTTTCTTT.

The chain recombines TRBV5-1 with TRBJ2-1, with TRBD2 matching over 8 bases. The CDR3 has 15 residues. Germline V CDR1 and CDR2: SGHRS, YFSETQ. V dropped 1 base and J dropped 8; count of bases not matched to a gene: 8. CDR3 in DNA: TGCGCCAGCAGCTTGCGACGGGGGGGCGGGGATGAGCAGTTCTTC. Translating gives CASSLRRGGGDEQFF.

V is TRBV7-8 and J is TRBJ2-5; 12 nucleotides agree with TRBD2. The V segment lost 7 bases and the J segment 7 bases; nucleotides outside the gene matches: 10. Germline V gene sequence: CDR1 SGHVS, CDR2 FQNEAQ. CDR3 length equals 15 residues. As DNA, the CDR3 is TGTGCCAGCACCTCCCTAGCGGGGGGGCTGGTGACCCAGTACTTC. Its translation is CASTSLAGGLVTQYF.

This rearrangement joins TRBV19 to TRBJ1-1; D remains unclear. The length of the CDR3 is 14 residues. Germline loops: CDR1 LNHDA, CDR2 SQIVND (reference sequence). V lost 0 bases to trimming and J lost 8 bases, with 13 bases between them. CDR3 bases: TGTGCCAGTAGTATAGAGGGCAGCTTTCCGGAAGCTTTCTTT. This codes for CASSIEGSFPEAFF.

The J gene is TRBJ1-2, the V gene TRBV28, with D hard to call. The CDR3 consists of 15 residues. With 4 bases removed from V and 4 bases from J, the gap between germline ends came to 16 bases. The germline gives CDR1 MDHEN, CDR2 SYDVKM. The CDR3 spells CASSSPRRLVYGYTF. The CDR3 DNA reads TGTGCCAGCAGTTCTCCCAGGAGGCTGGTCTATGGCTACACCTTC.

The chain has TRBV4-2 and TRBJ2-5; D is undetermined. The J call may be faulty, since TRBJ2-7 better matches the DNA end. Germline V gene data show CDR1 as LGHNA and CDR2 as YNFKEQ. The CDR3 is 14 residues long. The DNA for the CDR3 is TGTGCCAGCAGCCAAGATCTGACTTCCTACGAGCAGTACTTC. Its translation: CASSQDLTSYEQYF.

The V gene is TRBV19, the J gene TRBJ2-3; 9 bases line up with TRBD2. With 4 bases clipped from V and 4 bases from J, the junction kept 6 bases outside the gene matches. Germline CDR1 reads LNHDA; CDR2 reads SQIVND (reference sequence). The CDR3 length is 15 residues. As DNA, the CDR3 is TGTGCCAGTAGTAAGCGGGGGGTCTTCCCAGATACGCAGTATTTT. Amino acids: CASSKRGVFPDTQYF.

The chain combines TRBV19 with TRBJ1-1; no firm D call. Germline CDR1 is LNHDA and CDR2 is SQIVND (reference sequence). The CDR3 is 13 amino acids. Between the trimmed V and J ends, which lost 7 bases and 4 bases, there was a span of 13 bases. The CDR3 DNA sequence: TGTGCCAGTAATTGGGGAGATGGCACTGAAGCTTTCTTT. This gives the protein CASNWGDGTEAFF. The full variable domain, completed using reference TRBV19 and TRBJ1-1, is DGGITQSPKYLFRKEGQNVTLSCEQNLNHDAMYWYRQDPGQGLRLIYYSQIVNDFQKGDIAEGYSVSREKKESFPLTVTSAQKNPTAFYLCASNWGDGTEAFFGQGTRLTVV.

A single count supports this clone. The chain joins TRBV14 to TRBJ2-3, with TRBD1 identical over 7 bases. Trimming at V came to 5 bases and at J to 3 bases, leaving 2 bases not matched to a gene. Germline V gene sequence: CDR1 SGHDN, CDR2 FVKESK. The CDR3 consists of 13 residues. The CDR3 sequence: CASSSTGTDTQYF. The DNA of the CDR3 is TGTGCCAGCAGCTCGACAGGGACAGATACGCAGTATTTT.

V usage is TRBV6-1 and J usage is TRBJ1-2; D unresolved. V lost 2 bases and J lost 9, with 16 bases in between. CDR1 and CDR2 (germline): MNHNS, SASEGT. The CDR3 loop spans 14 amino acids. In DNA form, the CDR3 reads TGTGCCAGCAGTGAATCCCGGGCTCGGGGTAGCTACACCTTC. This translates into CASSESRARGSYTF.

This chain joins TRBV19 and TRBJ2-7; D call uncertain. V was clipped by 5 bases and J by 3 bases, with 8 bases between them. There are 12 residues in the CDR3. The germline gives CDR1 LNHDA, CDR2 SQIVND (reference sequence). For the CDR3, the DNA is TGTGCCAGTAGTTCGAGCCTCTACGAGCAGTACTTC. Translated: CASSSSLYEQYF.

The V gene is TRBV28, the J gene TRBJ1-2; 8 bases line up with TRBD1. The V gene's germline CDR1 is MDHEN and CDR2 SYDVKM. The length of the CDR3 is 15 residues. With V trimmed by 6 bases and J by 0 bases, 6 bases remained unmatched. CDR3 loop: CASRRQGFTNYGYTF. CDR3 sequence (DNA): TGTGCCAGCAGAAGACAGGGGTTCACTAACTATGGCTACACCTTC.

The gene calls are TRBV2 and TRBJ2-7; D may be TRBD1 (5 bases). The CDR3 consists of 14 residues. The V and J ends lost 1 base and 6 bases respectively, with 13 bases between them. Germline V gene sequence: CDR1 SNHLY, CDR2 FYNNEI. The CDR3 region has the DNA TGTGCCAGCAGTGAAGGAAGGGGTCGTAGCGAGCAGTACTTC. This gives the protein CASSEGRGRSEQYF.

Only a few counts were recorded for this clone. J is TRBJ1-6 and V is TRBV7-3; D possibly corresponds to TRBD1 (6 bases). Per germline, CDR1 SGHTA and CDR2 FQGTGA. The CDR3 totals 14 residues. The V and J ends lost 6 bases and 5 bases respectively, with 11 bases between them. The CDR3: CASRAGGNNSPLHF. CDR3 DNA sequence: TGTGCCAGCAGAGCGGGGGGCAATAATTCACCCCTCCACTTT.

The rearrangement links TRBV2 to TRBJ1-2; 8 bases match TRBD1. The CDR3 extends over 15 amino acids. CDR1 and CDR2 (germline): SNHLY, FYNNEI. The V and J ends lost 6 bases and 1 base, in that order; junction bases with no gene match: 7. The CDR3 DNA sequence: TGTGCCAGCAGCTTAACAGGGGGGAGTAACTATGGCTACACCTTC. Translated: CASSLTGGSNYGYTF.

The J gene is TRBJ1-1, the V gene TRBV18; D not resolved. The CDR3 runs 11 residues. Trimming took 6 bases from V and 5 from J, leaving 7 bases between them. Germline-derived CDR1 and CDR2 are KGHSH and LQKENI. In DNA form, the CDR3 reads TGTGCCAGCTCCCCCAGTACTGAAGCTTTCTTT. As protein: CASSPSTEAFF.

This clone was seen more than once but under ten times. J is TRBJ1-4 and V is TRBV4-2; perhaps TRBD1 as D (5 bases). The V end lost 0 bases, the J end lost 8 bases, and 16 bases lay between the germline ends. The CDR3 loop spans 16 amino acids. Germline V CDR1 and CDR2: LGHNA, YNFKEQ. CDR3 in amino acids: CASSQDGRTGGEKLFF. The CDR3 bases are TGTGCCAGCAGCCAAGATGGGCGGACGGGGGGAGAAAAACTGTTTTTT.

This clone was seen only once. The chain links TRBV7-2 to TRBJ2-3, with 9 positions matching TRBD1. CDR3 length: 14 amino acids. V shed 7 bases, J shed 1 base, and the junction held 3 bases outside the gene matches. In germline, CDR1 is SGHTA, CDR2 FQGNSA. CDR3 sequence (DNA): TGTGCCAGCAACCGGGACAGGGGCACAGATACGCAGTATTTT. It translates to CASNRDRGTDTQYF.

This sequence joins TRBV29-1 and TRBJ2-1; 7 nucleotides agree with TRBD2. The CDR3 is 12 residues long. Per germline, CDR1 SQVTM and CDR2 ANQGSEA. Trimming at V came to 6 bases and at J to 4 bases, leaving 3 bases not matched to a gene. In DNA form, the CDR3 reads TGCAGCGTCGGGGGGTTATACAATGAGCAGTTCTTC. It yields the protein CSVGGLYNEQFF.

The chain has TRBV9 and TRBJ2-4; TRBD2 might be the D (6 bases). Between the trimmed V and J ends, which lost 0 bases and 5 bases, there was a span of 12 bases. Per the germline V gene, CDR1 is SGDLS and CDR2 is YYNGEE. The CDR3 consists of 15 residues. The CDR3 reads CASSVEGTRENIQYF. CDR3 sequence (DNA): TGTGCCAGCAGCGTAGAAGGGACTCGGGAAAACATTCAGTACTTC.